This T cell receptor (beta chain) was profiled in a study of PD-L1 blockade in urothelial cancer. Study background: Each blood sample yielded a median of about 130,000 T cells.

The method was immunoSEQ multiplex PCR; TCRdb's version includes in-frame clones alone and lacks a portion of them. Of more than 35,000 clones in the sample, more than 85% were seen once. The germline gives CDR1 SQVTM, CDR2 ANQGSEA. This CDR3 is built from 16 residues. V shed 3 bases, J shed 2 bases, and the junction held 11 bases outside the gene matches. Time point described: pretreatment peripheral blood. Disease in patients was locally advanced or metastatic urothelial carcinoma. Here the sequenced sample was PBMCs, taken around atezolizumab (anti-PD-L1) treatment. The chain recombines TRBV29-1 with TRBJ2-7, with 9 bases aligning to TRBD2. The origin of this receptor is a woman aged 60-70 years with urothelial cancer. CDR3 coding DNA: TGCAGCGTTGATGCGCAACTAGCGGGCGTACCCTACGAGCAGTACTTC. It translates to CSVDAQLAGVPYEQYF.